This entry lists 25 T cell receptor beta chains sequenced from one sample in a study of neurological immune-mediated disorders. TCRdb reprocessed the 5' RACE reads via MiXCR and lists one record per CDR3 protein. The sample gives 50,000 to 65,000 distinct CDR3 sequences, approximately 3.8% of which show up once; around 1.5% is in the top ten. The sample comprised PBMCs. These receptor sequences come from a man younger than 45 with multiple sclerosis.

Ten or more counts support this clonotype. The gene calls are TRBV11-2 and TRBJ2-3; TRBD2 might be the D (5 bases). CDR1 SGHAT and CDR2 FQNNGV come from the germline V gene. The CDR3 is 15 residues long. Trimming removed 8 bases from V and 0 bases from J, with 15 bases in between. The CDR3 DNA follows: TGTGCCAGCGGGAGCGGAGCCACTAGCACAGATACGCAGTATTTT. Translated: CASGSGATSTDTQYF.

Comment on this clonotype: A much larger clone differs by one base, so this may be a read error. Lacking the conserved final phenylalanine or tryptophan, this CDR3 likely reflects a read error. The V and J genes are TRBV7-3 and TRBJ1-6; 8 nucleotides line up with TRBD1. Germline CDR1 is SGHTA and CDR2 is FQGTGA. V was clipped by 2 bases and J by 10 bases; unmatched bases: 4. This CDR3 comprises 14 residues. DNA of the CDR3: TGTGCCAGCAGCTTACAGGGGGCGAACTCACCCCTCCACTGT. It specifies CASSLQGANSPLHC.

Many counts were recorded for this clonotype. The chain couples TRBV5-1 to TRBJ2-1, with 12 bases aligning to TRBD2. This CDR3 contains 16 residues. The germline CDR1 and CDR2 sequences are SGHRS and YFSETQ. The V and J ends lost 5 bases and 8 bases, in that order; junction bases with no gene match: 11. The CDR3 DNA reads TGCGCCAGCAGGGAACCCCTAGCGGGGGGGCGGGATGAGCAGTTCTTC. It codes for CASREPLAGGRDEQFF.

This clonotype was recorded at least ten times. The chain carries TRBV3-1 and TRBJ1-2; TRBD1 aligns across 9 bases. Germline trimming cut 1 base from V and 5 bases from J; bases unmatched to any gene: 2. The CDR3 spans 14 residues. Per germline, CDR1 LGHDT and CDR2 YNNKEL (reference sequence). The CDR3 DNA reads TGTGCCAGCAGCCAAGGGACAGGGGAGTATGGCTACACCTTC. This gives the protein CASSQGTGEYGYTF.

This clonotype was observed at least ten times. CDR3 coding DNA: TGTGCCAGCTCACCGACCGGGACTGCCCCATACGAGCAGTACTTC. This gives the protein CASSPTGTAPYEQYF. V is TRBV18 and J is TRBJ2-7, with D tentatively TRBD2 (6 bases). The CDR3 extends over 15 amino acids. V dropped 3 bases and J dropped 4 bases, with 16 bases sitting between them. CDR1 is KGHSH, CDR2 LQKENI, per germline.

This clonotype was seen ten or more times. V is TRBV12-3 or TRBV12-4 and J is TRBJ1-1; D possibly corresponds to TRBD1 (5 bases). The CDR3 is made up of 14 amino acids. V was trimmed by 6 bases and J by 2 bases, leaving 13 bases between them. This CDR3 reads CASSSWDANTEAFF. CDR3 DNA sequence: TGTGCCAGCAGCTCTTGGGACGCAAACACTGAAGCTTTCTTT.

For this clonotype: A read error may be the cause here, since a much bigger clone is one base away. The J gene is TRBJ2-3, the V gene TRBV6-4; perhaps TRBD2 as D (6 bases). The CDR3 sequence is 15 residues long. The V end lost 0 bases, the J end lost 1 base, and 8 bases lay between the germline ends. Looked up from germline, CDR1 is MRHNA and CDR2 is SNTAGT. The CDR3 loop is CASSDSTRGTDTQYF. CDR3 DNA: TGTGCCAGCAGTGACTCGACTAGAGGCACAGATACGCAGTATTTT.

Ten or more counts support this clonotype. This chain uses TRBV4-1 with TRBJ1-2; maybe TRBD1 (5 bases). V gave up 3 bases and J gave up 2 bases, with 7 bases separating them. The CDR3 runs 13 residues. Per the germline V gene, CDR1 is MGHRA and CDR2 is YSYEKL. CDR3 DNA sequence: TGCGCCAGCAGCCAGGGGGTAAACTATGGCTACACCTTC. The encoded protein is CASSQGVNYGYTF.

This clonotype was observed many times. The chain has TRBV12-3 or TRBV12-4 and TRBJ2-7; TRBD1 matches 8 bases. The CDR3 extends over 14 amino acids. J lost 8 bases, V lost 1 base, and 7 bases had no gene match. The CDR3 sequence: CASSLVTGEVKQYF. Written as DNA, the CDR3 is TGTGCCAGCAGTTTAGTGACAGGGGAAGTCAAGCAGTACTTC.

As to this clonotype: It may be a read error: a sequence one base away is much more abundant. The rearrangement uses TRBV18 and TRBJ2-7; D is possibly TRBD2 (5 bases). Trimming left V 0 bases short and J 7 bases short, with 16 bases between. The CDR3 extends over 15 amino acids. Germline-derived CDR1 and CDR2 are KGHSH and LQKENI. This chain's CDR3 is CASSPPSSGIEEQYF. CDR3 DNA: TGTGCCAGCTCACCACCGTCAAGCGGCATTGAAGAGCAGTACTTC. Full variable domain (rest looked up from reference TRBV18 and TRBJ2-7): NAGVMQNPRHLVRRRGQEARLRCSPMKGHSHVYWYRQLPEEGLKFMVYLQKENIIDESGMPKERFSAEFPKEGPSILRIQQVVRGDSAAYFCASSPPSSGIEEQYFGPGTRLTVT.

In its sample, this clonotype was seen many times. The chain has TRBV7-2 and TRBJ2-2; possible D gene TRBD2, 5 bases. With 2 bases removed from V and 1 base from J, the gap between germline ends came to 8 bases. The CDR3 sequence is 15 residues long. Germline loops: CDR1 SGHTA, CDR2 FQGNSA. The chain's CDR3 is CASSLTAGNTGELFF. As DNA, the CDR3 is TGTGCCAGCAGCTTAACTGCGGGGAACACCGGGGAGCTGTTTTTT.

This clonotype has at least ten counts. The chain is built from TRBV29-1 and TRBJ2-5; unclear D gene. The CDR3 covers 11 residues. The V end lost 3 bases, the J end lost 4 bases, and 6 bases lay between the germline ends. Germline V lookup: CDR1 SQVTM, CDR2 ANQGSEA. The CDR3 loop reads CSVEVLETQYF. The CDR3 DNA follows: TGCAGCGTTGAGGTCTTAGAGACCCAGTACTTC. Combining the CDR3 with reference TRBV29-1 and TRBJ2-5 gives the whole variable domain SAVISQKPSRDICQRGTSLTIQCQVDSQVTMMFWYRQQPGQSLTLIATANQGSEATYESGFVIDKFPISRPNLTFSTLTVSNMSPEDSSIYLCSVEVLETQYFGPGTRLLVL.

This clonotype was seen ten or more times. The rearrangement joins TRBV9 to TRBJ2-6, with D perhaps TRBD1 or TRBD2 (5 bases each). Germline lookup yields CDR1 SGDLS and CDR2 YYNGEE. This CDR3 comprises 19 residues. Trimming stripped 1 base from V and 1 base from J, with 18 bases between. Here the CDR3 reads CASSVSPSGRTSGANVLTF. The CDR3 coding sequence is TGTGCCAGCAGCGTAAGTCCATCGGGACGGACGTCTGGGGCCAACGTCCTGACTTTC.

This clonotype was counted at least ten times. V usage is TRBV20-1 and J usage is TRBJ2-7; 8 positions agree with TRBD1. V was pared by 6 bases and J by 7 bases, with 11 bases of the junction left unmatched. This CDR3 comprises 13 residues. Germline values: CDR1 DFQATT, CDR2 SNEGSKA (reference sequence). The CDR3 reads CSAQGQGAGEQYF. Written as DNA, the CDR3 is TGCAGTGCGCAAGGGCAGGGGGCGGGGGAGCAGTACTTC.

This clonotype was seen repeatedly, ten times or more. The V and J genes are TRBV3-1 and TRBJ1-2; TRBD1 is a possible D gene (6 bases). Trimming removed 0 bases at V and 3 bases at J, with 11 bases between. Germline loops: CDR1 LGHDT, CDR2 YNNKEL (reference sequence). CDR3 size: 15 residues. Here the CDR3 reads CASSQEGGAYYGYTF. The CDR3 nucleotides are TGTGCCAGCAGCCAAGAAGGGGGGGCGTACTATGGCTACACCTTC.

Many counts were recorded for this clonotype. The chain couples TRBV5-1 to TRBJ1-2, with D uncertain. The germline gives CDR1 SGHRS, CDR2 YFSETQ. The CDR3 runs 14 residues. V gave up 3 bases and J gave up 3 bases, with 12 bases separating them. The CDR3 nucleotides read TGCGCCAGCAGCTACATCGATGGGGACTATGGCTACACCTTC. Protein: CASSYIDGDYGYTF.

This clonotype was seen many times. The chain combines TRBV20-1 with TRBJ2-1, with 12 bases matching TRBD2. J was trimmed by 2 bases and V by 3 bases; bases with no gene match: 5. The germline V gene encodes CDR1 DFQATT and CDR2 SNEGSKA (reference sequence). CDR3 length: 16 amino acids. The CDR3 loop reads CSARDLAGGPYNEQFF. The CDR3 coding sequence is TGCAGTGCTAGGGACCTAGCGGGAGGGCCCTACAATGAGCAGTTCTTC.

This clonotype has just a few counts. The chain employs TRBV4-1 and TRBJ2-7; 11 nucleotides line up with TRBD1. This CDR3 comprises 16 residues. V shed 4 bases and J 7 bases; nucleotides not matched to a gene: 12. Germline V gene data show CDR1 as MGHRA and CDR2 as YSYEKL. CDR3 nucleotide sequence: TGCGCCAGCAGCCGAGGGGGGTCGGGACAGGGGGGAGAGCAGTACTTC. Protein: CASSRGGSGQGGEQYF.

This clonotype was counted between two and nine times. The V and J genes are TRBV18 and TRBJ1-5, with D maybe TRBD1 (5 bases). V shed 3 bases and J shed 2 bases, with 14 bases lying between them. Per the germline V gene, CDR1 is KGHSH and CDR2 is LQKENI. The CDR3 contains 16 residues. Written as DNA, the CDR3 is TGTGCCAGCTCACCGGGGGGGGAGCAGGGCAATCAGCCCCAGCATTTT. Translating gives CASSPGGEQGNQPQHF.

Many counts were recorded for this clonotype. The V and J genes are TRBV9 and TRBJ1-1, with D perhaps TRBD1 (6 bases). V was clipped by 2 bases and J by 5 bases, with 10 bases between them. The CDR3 runs 13 residues. CDR1 and CDR2 from the germline V gene are SGDLS and YYNGEE. CDR3 nucleotide sequence: TGTGCCAGCAGCGTCACAGGGCGGACTGAAGCTTTCTTT. This encodes CASSVTGRTEAFF.

The sample holds many counts of this clonotype. J is TRBJ2-1 and V is TRBV10-3; 10 nucleotides align to TRBD2. V trimming: 6 bases; J trimming: 7 bases; junction bases outside the gene matches: 9. The length of the CDR3 is 15 residues. The germline CDR1 and CDR2 sequences are ENHRY and SYGVKD. DNA for the CDR3: TGTGCCATCAGCCAGACTAGCGGGTTACTTAATGAGCAGTTCTTC. Translated: CAISQTSGLLNEQFF.

This clonotype was recorded many times. The chain has TRBV7-9 and TRBJ1-5; unclear D gene. Germline CDR1 and CDR2: SEHNR and FQNEAQ (reference sequence). The V and J ends lost 3 bases and 4 bases respectively, with 7 bases between them. The CDR3 length is 13 residues. The DNA for the CDR3 is TGTGCCAGCAGCTTTGGAGGGAATCAGCCCCAGCATTTT. It specifies CASSFGGNQPQHF.

This clonotype has at least ten counts. V is TRBV3-1 and J is TRBJ1-1; D is unclear. Germline loops: CDR1 LGHDT, CDR2 YNNKEL (reference sequence). The CDR3 totals 16 residues. V lost 0 bases and J lost 0, with 11 bases in between. The CDR3 bases are TGTGCCAGCAGCCAAGAGCCAGAGGAATTGAACACTGAAGCTTTCTTT. It specifies CASSQEPEELNTEAFF.

The V and J genes are TRBV5-1 and TRBJ1-2; unclear D gene. Between the trimmed V and J ends, which lost 0 bases and 8 bases, there was a span of 14 bases. Per the germline V gene, CDR1 is SGHRS and CDR2 is YFSETQ. CDR3 size: 14 residues. DNA of the CDR3: TGCGCCAGCAGCTTGGAGACCGCCGTCAGGGGCTACACCTTC. Translating it yields CASSLETAVRGYTF. Supplemented by reference TRBV5-1 and TRBJ1-2, the full variable domain reads KAGVTQTPRYLIKTRGQQVTLSCSPISGHRSVSWYQQTPGQGLQFLFEYFSETQRNKGNFPGRFSGRQFSNSRSEMNVSTLELGDSALYLCASSLETAVRGYTFGSGTRLTVV.

The sample holds many counts of this clonotype. The chain uses TRBV5-1 and TRBJ2-1; D perhaps matches TRBD1 (5 bases). The CDR3 is 15 residues long. V shed 6 bases and J shed 9 bases, with 22 bases lying between them. Germline CDR1 and CDR2: SGHRS and YFSETQ. CDR3 loop: CASIDQKSGKGEQFF. DNA for the CDR3: TGCGCCAGCATCGACCAAAAATCAGGGAAGGGTGAGCAGTTCTTC. The full variable domain, in which reference TRBV5-1 and TRBJ2-1 provide the parts outside the CDR3, is KAGVTQTPRYLIKTRGQQVTLSCSPISGHRSVSWYQQTPGQGLQFLFEYFSETQRNKGNFPGRFSGRQFSNSRSEMNVSTLELGDSALYLCASIDQKSGKGEQFFGPGTRLTVL.